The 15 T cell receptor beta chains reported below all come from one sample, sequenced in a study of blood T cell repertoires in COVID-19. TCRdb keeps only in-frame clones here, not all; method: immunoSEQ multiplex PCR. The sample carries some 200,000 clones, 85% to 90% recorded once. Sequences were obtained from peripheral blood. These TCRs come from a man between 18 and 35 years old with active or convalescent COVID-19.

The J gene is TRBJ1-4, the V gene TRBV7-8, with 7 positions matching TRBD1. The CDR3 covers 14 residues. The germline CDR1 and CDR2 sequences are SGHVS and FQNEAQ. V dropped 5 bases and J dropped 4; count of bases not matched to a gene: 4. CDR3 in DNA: TGTGCCAGCAGCCCCAGGGGGTATAATGAAAAACTGTTTTTT. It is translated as CASSPRGYNEKLFF.

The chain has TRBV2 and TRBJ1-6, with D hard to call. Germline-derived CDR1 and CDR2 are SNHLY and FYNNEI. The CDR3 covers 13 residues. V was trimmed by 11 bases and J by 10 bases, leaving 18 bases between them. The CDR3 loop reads CAAGLGGLSPLHF. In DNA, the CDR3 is TGTGCCGCAGGTTTGGGTGGGTTGTCACCCCTCCACTTT.

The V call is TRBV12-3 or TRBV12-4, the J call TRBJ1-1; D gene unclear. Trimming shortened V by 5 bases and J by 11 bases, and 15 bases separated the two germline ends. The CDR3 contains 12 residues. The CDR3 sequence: CASSLDPNGAFF. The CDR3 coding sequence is TGTGCCAGCAGTCTTGACCCGAACGGGGCTTTCTTT.

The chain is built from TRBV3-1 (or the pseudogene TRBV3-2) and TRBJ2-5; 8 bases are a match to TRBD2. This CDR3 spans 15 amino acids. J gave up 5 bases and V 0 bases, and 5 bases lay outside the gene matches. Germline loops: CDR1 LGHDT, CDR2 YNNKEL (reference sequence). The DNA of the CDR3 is TGTGCCAGCAGCCAAGATCTGGCTAGCGGGGAGACCCAGTACTTC. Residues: CASSQDLASGETQYF.

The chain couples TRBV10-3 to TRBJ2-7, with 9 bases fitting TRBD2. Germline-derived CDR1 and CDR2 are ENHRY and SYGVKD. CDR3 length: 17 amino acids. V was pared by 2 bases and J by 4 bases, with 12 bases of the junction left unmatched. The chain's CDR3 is CAISEATVSGRGYEQYF. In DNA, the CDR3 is TGTGCCATCAGTGAGGCGACCGTTAGCGGGAGAGGTTACGAGCAGTACTTC.

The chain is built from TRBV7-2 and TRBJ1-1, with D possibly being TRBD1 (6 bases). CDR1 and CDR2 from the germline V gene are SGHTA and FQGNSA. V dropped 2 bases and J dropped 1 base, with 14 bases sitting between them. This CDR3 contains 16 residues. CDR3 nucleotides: TGTGCCAGCAGCTTAACCTCGGGGGGCTCGAACACTGAAGCTTTCTTT. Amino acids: CASSLTSGGSNTEAFF.

The CDR3: CASSVEGLAGVYEQYF. DNA for the CDR3: TGTGCCAGCAGTGTAGAGGGACTAGCGGGAGTCTACGAGCAGTACTTC. The chain couples TRBV2 to TRBJ2-7; 14 bases align to TRBD2. The germline V gene encodes CDR1 SNHLY and CDR2 FYNNEI. CDR3 length equals 16 residues. Trimming at V came to 4 bases and at J to 3 bases, leaving 5 bases not matched to a gene.

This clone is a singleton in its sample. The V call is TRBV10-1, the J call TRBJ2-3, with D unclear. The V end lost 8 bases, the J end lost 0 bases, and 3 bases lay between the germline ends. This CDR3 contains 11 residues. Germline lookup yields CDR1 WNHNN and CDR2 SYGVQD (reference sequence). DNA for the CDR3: TGCGCCAGCTCTAGCACAGATACGCAGTATTTT. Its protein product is CASSSTDTQYF.

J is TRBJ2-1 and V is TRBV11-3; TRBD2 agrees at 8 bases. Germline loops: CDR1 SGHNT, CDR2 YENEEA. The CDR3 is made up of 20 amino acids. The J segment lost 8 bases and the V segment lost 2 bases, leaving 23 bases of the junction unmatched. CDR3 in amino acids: CASSLRSVRDFSGRSDEQFF. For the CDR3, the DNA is TGTGCCAGCAGCTTAAGGTCGGTGCGGGATTTCAGCGGGAGAAGCGATGAGCAGTTCTTC.

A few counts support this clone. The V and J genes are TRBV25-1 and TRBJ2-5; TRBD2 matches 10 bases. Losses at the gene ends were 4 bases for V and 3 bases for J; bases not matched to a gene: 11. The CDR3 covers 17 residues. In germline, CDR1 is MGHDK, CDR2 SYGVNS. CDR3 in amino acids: CASSGTPRLAGEETQYF. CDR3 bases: TGTGCCAGCAGTGGCACCCCCAGGCTAGCGGGAGAAGAGACCCAGTACTTC. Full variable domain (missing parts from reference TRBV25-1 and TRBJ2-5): EADIYQTPRYLVIGTGKKITLECSQTMGHDKMYWYQQDPGMELHLIHYSYGVNSTEKGDLSSESTVSRIRTEHFPLTLESARPSHTSQYLCASSGTPRLAGEETQYFGPGTRLLVL.

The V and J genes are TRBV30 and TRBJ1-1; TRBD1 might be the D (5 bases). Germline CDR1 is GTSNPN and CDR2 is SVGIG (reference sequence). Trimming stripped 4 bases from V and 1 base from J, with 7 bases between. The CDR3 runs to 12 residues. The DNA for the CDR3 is TGTGCCTGGATCCAGGGGAACACTGAAGCTTTCTTT. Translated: CAWIQGNTEAFF.

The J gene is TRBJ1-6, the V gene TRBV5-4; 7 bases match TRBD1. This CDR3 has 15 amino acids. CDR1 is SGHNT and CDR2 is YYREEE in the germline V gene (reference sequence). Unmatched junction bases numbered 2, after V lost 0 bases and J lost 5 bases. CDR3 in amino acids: CASSLATGNNSPLHF. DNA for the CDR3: TGTGCCAGCAGCTTGGCGACAGGGAATAATTCACCCCTCCACTTT. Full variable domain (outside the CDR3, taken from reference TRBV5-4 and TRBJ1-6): ETGVTQSPTHLIKTRGQQVTLRCSSQSGHNTVSWYQQALGQGPQFIFQYYREEENGRGNFPPRFSGLQFPNYSSELNVNALELDDSALYLCASSLATGNNSPLHFGNGTRLTVT.

The CDR3 loop is CASSLRTGMNTEAFF. The CDR3 DNA sequence: TGTGCCAGCAGCTTACGGACGGGGATGAACACTGAAGCTTTCTTT. This chain connects TRBV7-2 to TRBJ1-1; D unresolved. CDR1 is SGHTA, CDR2 FQGNSA, per germline. This CDR3 region has 15 residues. V lost 2 bases to trimming and J lost 0 bases, with 10 bases between them. Supplemented by reference TRBV7-2 and TRBJ1-1, the full variable domain reads GAGVSQSPSNKVTEKGKDVELRCDPISGHTALYWYRQSLGQGLEFLIYFQGNSAPDKSGLPSDRFSAERTGGSVSTLTIQRTQQEDSAVYLCASSLRTGMNTEAFFGQGTRLTVV.

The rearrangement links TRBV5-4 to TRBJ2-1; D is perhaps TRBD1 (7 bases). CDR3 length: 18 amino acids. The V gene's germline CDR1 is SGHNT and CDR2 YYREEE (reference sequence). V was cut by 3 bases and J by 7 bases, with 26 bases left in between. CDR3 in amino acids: CASSSSRLGGENSNEQFF. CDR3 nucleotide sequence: TGTGCCAGCAGCTCTTCCCGACTAGGGGGCGAGAATTCGAATGAGCAGTTCTTC.

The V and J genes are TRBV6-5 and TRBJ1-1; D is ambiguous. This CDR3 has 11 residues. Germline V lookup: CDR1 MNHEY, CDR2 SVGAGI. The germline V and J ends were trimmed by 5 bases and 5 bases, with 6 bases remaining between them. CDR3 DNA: TGTGCCAGCAGTCCACAGACTGAAGCTTTCTTT. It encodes CASSPQTEAFF.